This TCR beta chain was captured by sequencing in a study of monozygotic twins with inflammatory bowel disease. With respect to this clonotype: Its antigen is not identified.

TCRdb re-called the 5' RACE reads; every CDR3 protein appears as one record, without DNA. The sample data list around 370,000 distinct CDR3 sequences. Overall study findings and caveats: The co-twins with IBD showed lower TCRbeta diversity (inverse Simpson) than their healthy siblings. No separation of different T cell subtypes was possible.

The sample taken for sequencing was blood. The TCR was taken from a human donor with ulcerative colitis or Crohn's disease, or a healthy co-twin of an affected twin (not recorded which).

The CDR3 spells CASSQTGRGKNIQYF. This rearrangement joins TRBV6-1 to TRBJ2-4; the TCRdb call, TRBD1, lacks DNA for checking. In germline, CDR1 is MNHNS, CDR2 SASEGT. This CDR3 has 15 amino acids.